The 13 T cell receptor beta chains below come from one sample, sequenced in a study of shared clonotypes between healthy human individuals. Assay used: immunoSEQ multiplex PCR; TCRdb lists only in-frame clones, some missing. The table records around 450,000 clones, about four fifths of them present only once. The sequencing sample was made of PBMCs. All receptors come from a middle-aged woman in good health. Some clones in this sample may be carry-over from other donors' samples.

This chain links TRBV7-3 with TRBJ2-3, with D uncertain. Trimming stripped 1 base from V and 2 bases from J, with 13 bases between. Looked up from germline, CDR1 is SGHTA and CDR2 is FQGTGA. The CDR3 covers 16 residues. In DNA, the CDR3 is TGTGCCAGCAGCTTAAGGCCAGGACCGAACACAGATACGCAGTATTTT. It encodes CASSLRPGPNTDTQYF.

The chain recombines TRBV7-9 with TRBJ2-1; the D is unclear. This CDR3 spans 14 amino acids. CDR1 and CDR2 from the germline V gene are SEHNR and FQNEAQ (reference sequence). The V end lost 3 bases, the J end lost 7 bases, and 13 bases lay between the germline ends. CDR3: CASSFGFRSNEQFF. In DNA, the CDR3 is TGTGCCAGCAGCTTTGGATTCAGGTCGAATGAGCAGTTCTTC. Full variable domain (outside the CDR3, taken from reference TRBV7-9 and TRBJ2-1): DTGVSQNPRHKITKRGQNVTFRCDPISEHNRLYWYRQTLGQGPEFLTYFQNEAQLEKSRLLSDRFSAERPKGSFSTLEIQRTEQGDSAMYLCASSFGFRSNEQFFGPGTRLTVL.

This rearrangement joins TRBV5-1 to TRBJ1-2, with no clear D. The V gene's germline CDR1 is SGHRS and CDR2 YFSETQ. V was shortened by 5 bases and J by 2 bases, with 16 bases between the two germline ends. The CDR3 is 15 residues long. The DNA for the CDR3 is TGCGCCAGCAGTGGCGGAGAATCTCGAAACTATGGCTACACCTTC. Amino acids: CASSGGESRNYGYTF.

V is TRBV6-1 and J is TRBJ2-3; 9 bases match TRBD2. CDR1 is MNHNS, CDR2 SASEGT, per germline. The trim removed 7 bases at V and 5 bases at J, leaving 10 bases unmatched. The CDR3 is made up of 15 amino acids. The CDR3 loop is CASTYTGTSLDTQYF. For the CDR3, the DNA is TGTGCCAGCACCTATACCGGGACTAGCCTAGATACGCAGTATTTT.

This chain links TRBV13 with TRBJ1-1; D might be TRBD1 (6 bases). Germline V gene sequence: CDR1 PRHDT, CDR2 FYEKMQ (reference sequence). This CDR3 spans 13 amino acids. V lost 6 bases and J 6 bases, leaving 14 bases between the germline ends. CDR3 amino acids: CASSIQGAAEAFF. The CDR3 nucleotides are TGTGCCAGCAGTATACAGGGTGCGGCTGAAGCTTTCTTT.

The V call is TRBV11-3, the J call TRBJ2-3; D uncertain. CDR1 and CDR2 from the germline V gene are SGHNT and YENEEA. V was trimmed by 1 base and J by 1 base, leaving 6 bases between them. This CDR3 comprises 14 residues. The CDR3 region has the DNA TGTGCCAGCAGCTTAGGCCACCGCACAGATACGCAGTATTTT. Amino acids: CASSLGHRTDTQYF.

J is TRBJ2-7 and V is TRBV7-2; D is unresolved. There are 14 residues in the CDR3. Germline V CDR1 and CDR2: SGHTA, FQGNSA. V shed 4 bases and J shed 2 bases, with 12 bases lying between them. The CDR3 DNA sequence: TGTGCCAGCAGCTCCCAGGACCTAGCCTACGAGCAGTACTTC. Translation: CASSSQDLAYEQYF.

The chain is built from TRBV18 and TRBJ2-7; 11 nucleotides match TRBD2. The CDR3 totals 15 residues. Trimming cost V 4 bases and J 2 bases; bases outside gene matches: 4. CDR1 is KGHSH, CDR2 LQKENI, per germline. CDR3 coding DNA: TGTGCCAGCTCACTCGGGACTAGCGGAGCCTACGAGCAGTACTTC. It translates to CASSLGTSGAYEQYF.

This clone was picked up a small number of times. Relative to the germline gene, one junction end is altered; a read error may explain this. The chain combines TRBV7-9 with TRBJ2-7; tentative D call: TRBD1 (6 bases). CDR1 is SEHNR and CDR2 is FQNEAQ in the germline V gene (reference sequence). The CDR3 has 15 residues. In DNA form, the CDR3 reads TGTGCCAGCAGATTAGGTACAGGGTATATGCACGAGCAGTACTTC. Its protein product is CASRLGTGYMHEQYF.

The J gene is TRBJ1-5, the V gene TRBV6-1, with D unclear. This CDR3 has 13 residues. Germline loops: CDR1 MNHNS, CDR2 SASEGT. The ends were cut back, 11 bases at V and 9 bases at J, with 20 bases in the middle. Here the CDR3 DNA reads TGTGCCGTCCATCTGGCGGGCGTCTGGCCCCAGCATTTT. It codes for CAVHLAGVWPQHF.

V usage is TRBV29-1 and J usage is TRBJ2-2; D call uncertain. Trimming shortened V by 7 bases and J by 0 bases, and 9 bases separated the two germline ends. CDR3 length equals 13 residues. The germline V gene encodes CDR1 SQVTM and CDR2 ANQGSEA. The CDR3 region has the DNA TGCAGCGCTCCGACTGCGAACACCGGGGAGCTGTTTTTT. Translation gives CSAPTANTGELFF.

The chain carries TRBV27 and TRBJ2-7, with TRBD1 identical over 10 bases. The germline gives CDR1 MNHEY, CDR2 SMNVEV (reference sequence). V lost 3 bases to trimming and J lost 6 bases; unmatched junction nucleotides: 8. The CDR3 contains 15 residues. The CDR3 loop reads CASSFFRDRGSEQYF. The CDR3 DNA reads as TGTGCCAGCAGTTTTTTCCGGGACAGGGGAAGCGAGCAGTACTTC.

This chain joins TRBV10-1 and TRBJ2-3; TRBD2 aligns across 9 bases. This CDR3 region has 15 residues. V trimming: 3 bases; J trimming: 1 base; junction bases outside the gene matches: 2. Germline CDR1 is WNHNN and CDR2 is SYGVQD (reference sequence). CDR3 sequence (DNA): TGCGCCAGCAGTGATTTAGCGGGAGGCACAGATACGCAGTATTTT. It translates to CASSDLAGGTDTQYF.